This T cell receptor (beta chain) was recovered during a study of a mutant IDH1 vaccine in newly diagnosed glioma. Study summary: Sex among treated patients split around 60% male, about 38% female; mean age was roughly 40 years. Receipt of radiotherapy, temozolomide, or both preceded the study, and most received both.

About this clone itself: Its antigen remains unknown.

The method was immunoSEQ multiplex PCR; TCRdb's version includes in-frame clones alone and lacks a portion of them. The sample lists over 30,000 clones, approximately 87% occurring once. Time point given: week 47, end of study. Mutant IDH1 20-mer peptide, at 300 ug, made up each vaccine dose, with topical imiquimod. Each tumor in the donors was a new WHO grade 3 or 4 astrocytoma, IDH1-mutant and ATRX-lost. The CDR3 runs to 15 residues. Germline loops: CDR1 SGHRS, CDR2 YFSETQ. J was trimmed by 3 bases and V by 2 bases; bases with no gene match: 5. The sequence was obtained from a woman aged 25-40 years with glioma. The source material was PBMCs, sampled from a glioma patient whose treatment included an IDH1 peptide vaccine. The chain joins TRBV5-1 to TRBJ1-3, with 7 positions matching TRBD1. CDR3: CASSLSGQVGNTIYF. DNA of the CDR3: TGCGCCAGCAGCTTATCCGGACAGGTTGGAAACACCATATATTTT.